The 3 T cell receptor beta chains presented below share a single source sample, sequenced in a study of blood T cell repertoires in COVID-19. Produced via immunoSEQ multiplex PCR; TCRdb's table is partial and in-frame only. The data show about 370,000 clones, around 89% seen once. Sequenced material: PBMCs or T cells enriched from blood (not recorded which). These receptors were collected from a man younger than 30 who had recovered from COVID-19.

This chain connects TRBV13 to TRBJ2-3, with a weak D call TRBD1 (6 bases). The germline gives CDR1 PRHDT, CDR2 FYEKMQ (reference sequence). Trimming took off 6 bases at V and 2 bases at J, with 12 bases between the two ends. The CDR3 is 14 residues long. The CDR3 loop is CASRRRDNTDTQYF. The CDR3 DNA sequence: TGTGCCAGCAGACGCCGGGACAACACAGATACGCAGTATTTT.

This rearrangement joins TRBV5-4 to TRBJ2-7; TRBD1 aligns across 9 bases. CDR1 is SGHNT, CDR2 YYREEE, per germline (reference sequence). CDR3 length: 14 amino acids. With 3 bases clipped from V and 4 bases from J, the junction kept 5 bases outside the gene matches. The CDR3 DNA reads as TGTGCCAGCAGCTCACAGGGGGCGCGTTACGAGCAGTACTTC. This encodes CASSSQGARYEQYF.

The CDR3 loop reads CASQGQGGGYTF. CDR3 bases: TGTGCCAGCCAAGGACAGGGTGGTGGCTACACCTTC. The V and J genes are TRBV19 and TRBJ1-2; 8 bases line up with TRBD1. The CDR3 runs to 12 residues. Germline values: CDR1 LNHDA, CDR2 SQIVND (reference sequence). Trimming cost V 9 bases and J 7 bases; bases outside gene matches: 7.